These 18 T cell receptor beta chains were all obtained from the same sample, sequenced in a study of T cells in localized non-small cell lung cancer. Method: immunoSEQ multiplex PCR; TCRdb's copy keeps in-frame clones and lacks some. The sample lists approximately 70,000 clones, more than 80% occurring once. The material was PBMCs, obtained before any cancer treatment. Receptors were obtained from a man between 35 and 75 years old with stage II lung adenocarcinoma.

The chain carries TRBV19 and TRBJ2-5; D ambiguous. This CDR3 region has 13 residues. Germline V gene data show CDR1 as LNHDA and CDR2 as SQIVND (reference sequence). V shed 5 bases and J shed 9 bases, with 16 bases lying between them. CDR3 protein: CASSVSADRPQYF. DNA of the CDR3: TGTGCCAGTAGTGTCTCTGCTGATAGACCCCAGTACTTC.

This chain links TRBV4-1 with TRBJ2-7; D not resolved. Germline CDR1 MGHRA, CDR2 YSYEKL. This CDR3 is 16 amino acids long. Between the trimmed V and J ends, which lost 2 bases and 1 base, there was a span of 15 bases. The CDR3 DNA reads TGCGCCAGCAGCCAAAGTAATCCGGGCGCATCCTACGAGCAGTACTTC. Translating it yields CASSQSNPGASYEQYF.

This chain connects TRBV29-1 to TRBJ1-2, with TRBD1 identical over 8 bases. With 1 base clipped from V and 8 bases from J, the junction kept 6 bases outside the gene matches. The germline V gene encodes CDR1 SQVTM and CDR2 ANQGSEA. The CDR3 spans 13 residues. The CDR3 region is CSVEGQGAFGYTF. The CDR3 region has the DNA TGCAGCGTTGAAGGGCAGGGGGCTTTCGGCTACACCTTC.

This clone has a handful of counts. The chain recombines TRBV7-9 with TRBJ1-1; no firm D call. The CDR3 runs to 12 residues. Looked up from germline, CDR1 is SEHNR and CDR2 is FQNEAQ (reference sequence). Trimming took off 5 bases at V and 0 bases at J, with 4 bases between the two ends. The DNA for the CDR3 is TGTGCCAGCAGCCAGCTGAACACTGAAGCTTTCTTT. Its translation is CASSQLNTEAFF.

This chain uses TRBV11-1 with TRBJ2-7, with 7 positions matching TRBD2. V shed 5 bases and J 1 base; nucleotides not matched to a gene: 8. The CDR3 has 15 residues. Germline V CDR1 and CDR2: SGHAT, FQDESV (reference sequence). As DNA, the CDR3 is TGTGCCAGCAGCCCGGGGCTAGCGGAGTCCTACGAGCAGTACTTC. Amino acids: CASSPGLAESYEQYF. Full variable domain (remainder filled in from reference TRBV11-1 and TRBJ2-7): EAEVAQSPRYKITEKSQAVAFWCDPISGHATLYWYRQILGQGPELLVQFQDESVVDDSQLPKDRFSAERLKGVDSTLKIQPAELGDSAMYLCASSPGLAESYEQYFGPGTRLTVT.

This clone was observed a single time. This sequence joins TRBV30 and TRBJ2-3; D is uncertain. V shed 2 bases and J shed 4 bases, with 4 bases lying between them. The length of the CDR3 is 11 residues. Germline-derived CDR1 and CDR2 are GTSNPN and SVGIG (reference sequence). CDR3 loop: CAWSKADTQYF. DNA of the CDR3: TGTGCCTGGAGTAAAGCAGATACGCAGTATTTT.

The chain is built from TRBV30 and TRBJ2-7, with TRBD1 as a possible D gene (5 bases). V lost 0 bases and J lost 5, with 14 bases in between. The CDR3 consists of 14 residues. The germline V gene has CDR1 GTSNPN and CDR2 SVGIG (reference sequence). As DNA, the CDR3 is TGTGCCTGGAGTGTAACAAACAGGTTCCACGAGCAGTACTTC. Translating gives CAWSVTNRFHEQYF. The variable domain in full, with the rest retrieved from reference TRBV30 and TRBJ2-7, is SQTIHQWPATLVQPVGSPLSLECTVEGTSNPNLYWYRQAAGRGLQLLFYSVGIGQISSEVPQNLSASRPQDRQFILSSKKLLLSDSGFYLCAWSVTNRFHEQYFGPGTRLTVT.

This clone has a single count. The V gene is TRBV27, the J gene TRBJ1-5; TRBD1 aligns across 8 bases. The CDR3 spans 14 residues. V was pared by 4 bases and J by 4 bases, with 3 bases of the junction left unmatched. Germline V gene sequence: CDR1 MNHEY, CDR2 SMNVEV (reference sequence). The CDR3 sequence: CASSSRQGNQPQHF. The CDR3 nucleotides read TGTGCCAGCAGTTCAAGACAGGGGAATCAGCCCCAGCATTTT.

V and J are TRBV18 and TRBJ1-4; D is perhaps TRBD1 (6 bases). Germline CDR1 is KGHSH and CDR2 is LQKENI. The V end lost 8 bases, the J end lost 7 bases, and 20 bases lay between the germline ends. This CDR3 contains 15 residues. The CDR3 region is CASTGLGASPEKLFF. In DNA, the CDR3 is TGTGCCAGCACCGGTCTGGGGGCCTCACCTGAAAAACTGTTTTTT.

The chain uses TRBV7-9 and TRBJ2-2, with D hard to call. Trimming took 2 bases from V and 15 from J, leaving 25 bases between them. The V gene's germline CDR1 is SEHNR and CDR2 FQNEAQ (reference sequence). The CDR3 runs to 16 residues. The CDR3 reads CASSLYPVVKADKVFF. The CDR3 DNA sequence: TGTGCCAGCAGCTTATACCCTGTCGTGAAGGCGGATAAGGTGTTTTTT.

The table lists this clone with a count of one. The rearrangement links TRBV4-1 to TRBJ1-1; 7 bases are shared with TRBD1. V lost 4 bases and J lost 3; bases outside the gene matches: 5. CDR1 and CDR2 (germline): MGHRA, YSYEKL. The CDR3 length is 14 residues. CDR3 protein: CASSRLTGDTEAFF. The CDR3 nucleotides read TGCGCCAGCAGCCGACTCACAGGGGACACTGAAGCTTTCTTT.

CDR3 sequence: CASSLRAGARGNEQFF. The CDR3 DNA follows: TGTGCCAGCAGCTTAAGGGCAGGGGCAAGGGGCAATGAGCAGTTCTTC. The chain carries TRBV7-3 and TRBJ2-1, with a possible D match to TRBD1 (6 bases). The CDR3 is 16 amino acids. Trimming took off 1 base at V and 6 bases at J, with 16 bases between the two ends. Germline lookup yields CDR1 SGHTA and CDR2 FQGTGA. The full variable domain, rest sourced from reference TRBV7-3 and TRBJ2-1, is GAGVSQTPSNKVTEKGKYVELRCDPISGHTALYWYRQSLGQGPEFLIYFQGTGAADDSGLPNDRFFAVRPEGSVSTLKIQRTERGDSAVYLCASSLRAGARGNEQFFGPGTRLTVL.

The CDR3 DNA reads as TGTGCCAGCTCTTCGGGAGCTAGCGGGAGCGGCAATGAGCAGTTCTTC. It yields the protein CASSSGASGSGNEQFF. This chain links TRBV5-4 with TRBJ2-1, with 10 bases matching TRBD2. CDR1 is SGHNT and CDR2 is YYREEE in the germline V gene (reference sequence). The CDR3 contains 16 residues. J was trimmed by 6 bases and V by 7 bases; bases with no gene match: 13.

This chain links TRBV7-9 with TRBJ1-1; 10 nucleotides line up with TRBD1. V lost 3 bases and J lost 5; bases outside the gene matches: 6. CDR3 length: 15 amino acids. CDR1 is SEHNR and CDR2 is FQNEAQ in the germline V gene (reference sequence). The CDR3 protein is CASSFQGTGVTEAFF. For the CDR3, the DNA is TGTGCCAGCAGCTTCCAGGGGACAGGGGTGACTGAAGCTTTCTTT.

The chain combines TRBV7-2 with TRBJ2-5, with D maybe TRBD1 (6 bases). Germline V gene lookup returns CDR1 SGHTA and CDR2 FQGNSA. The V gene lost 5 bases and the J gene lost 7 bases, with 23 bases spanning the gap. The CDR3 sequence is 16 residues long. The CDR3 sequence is CASSPSGGARGGTQYF. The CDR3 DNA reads TGTGCCAGCAGCCCCTCGGGCGGTGCCCGAGGGGGGACCCAGTACTTC. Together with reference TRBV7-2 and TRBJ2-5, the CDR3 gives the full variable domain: GAGVSQSPSNKVTEKGKDVELRCDPISGHTALYWYRQSLGQGLEFLIYFQGNSAPDKSGLPSDRFSAERTGGSVSTLTIQRTQQEDSAVYLCASSPSGGARGGTQYFGPGTRLLVL.

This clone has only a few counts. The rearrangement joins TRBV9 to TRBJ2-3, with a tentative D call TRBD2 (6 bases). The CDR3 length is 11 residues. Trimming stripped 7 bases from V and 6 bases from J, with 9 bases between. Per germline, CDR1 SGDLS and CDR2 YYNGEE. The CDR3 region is CASAGGDTQYF. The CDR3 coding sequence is TGTGCCAGCGCCGGAGGGGATACGCAGTATTTT.

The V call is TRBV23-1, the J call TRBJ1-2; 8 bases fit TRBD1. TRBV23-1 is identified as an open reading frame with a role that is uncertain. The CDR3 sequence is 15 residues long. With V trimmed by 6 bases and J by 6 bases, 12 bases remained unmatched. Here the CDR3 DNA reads TGCGCCAGCAGAAGGACAGGGAGGAACCCCAATGGCTACACCTTC. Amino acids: CASRRTGRNPNGYTF.

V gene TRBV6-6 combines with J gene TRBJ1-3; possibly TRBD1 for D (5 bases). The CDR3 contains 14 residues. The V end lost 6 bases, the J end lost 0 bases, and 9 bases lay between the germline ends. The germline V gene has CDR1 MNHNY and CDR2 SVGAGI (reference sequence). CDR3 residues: CASSLTVSGNTIYF. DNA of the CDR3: TGTGCCAGCAGCTTGACAGTCTCTGGAAACACCATATATTTT.